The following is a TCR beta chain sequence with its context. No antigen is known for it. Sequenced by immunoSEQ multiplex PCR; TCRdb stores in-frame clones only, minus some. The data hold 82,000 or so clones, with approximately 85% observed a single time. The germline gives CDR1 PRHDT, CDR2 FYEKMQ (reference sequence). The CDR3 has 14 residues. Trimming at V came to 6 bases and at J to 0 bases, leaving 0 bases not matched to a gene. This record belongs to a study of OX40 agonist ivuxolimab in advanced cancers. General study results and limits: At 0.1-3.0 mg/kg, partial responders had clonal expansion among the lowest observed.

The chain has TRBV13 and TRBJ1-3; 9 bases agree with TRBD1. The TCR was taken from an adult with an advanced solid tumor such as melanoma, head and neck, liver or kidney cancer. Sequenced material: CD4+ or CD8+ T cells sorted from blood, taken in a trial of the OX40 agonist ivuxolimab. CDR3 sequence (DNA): TGTGCCAGCAGGACAGGGGGCTCTGGAAACACCATATATTTT. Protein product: CASRTGGSGNTIYF. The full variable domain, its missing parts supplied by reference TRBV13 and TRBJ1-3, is AAGVIQSPRHLIKEKRETATLKCYPIPRHDTVYWYQQGPGQDPQFLISFYEKMQSDKGSIPDRFSAQQFSDYHSELNMSSLELGDSALYFCASRTGGSGNTIYFGEGSWLTVV.